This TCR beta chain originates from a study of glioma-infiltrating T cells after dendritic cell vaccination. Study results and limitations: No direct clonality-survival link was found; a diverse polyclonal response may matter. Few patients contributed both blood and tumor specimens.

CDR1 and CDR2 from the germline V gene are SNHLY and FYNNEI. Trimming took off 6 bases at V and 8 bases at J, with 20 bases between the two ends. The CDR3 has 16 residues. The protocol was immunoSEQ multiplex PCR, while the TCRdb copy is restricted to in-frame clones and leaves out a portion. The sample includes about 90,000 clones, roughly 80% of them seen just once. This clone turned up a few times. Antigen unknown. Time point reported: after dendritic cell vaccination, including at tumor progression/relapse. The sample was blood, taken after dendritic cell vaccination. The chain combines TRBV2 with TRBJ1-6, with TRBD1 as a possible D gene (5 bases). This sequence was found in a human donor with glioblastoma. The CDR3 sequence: CASSPDYPTAYSPLHF. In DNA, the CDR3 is TGTGCCAGCAGCCCCGATTACCCGACAGCCTATTCACCCCTCCACTTT.